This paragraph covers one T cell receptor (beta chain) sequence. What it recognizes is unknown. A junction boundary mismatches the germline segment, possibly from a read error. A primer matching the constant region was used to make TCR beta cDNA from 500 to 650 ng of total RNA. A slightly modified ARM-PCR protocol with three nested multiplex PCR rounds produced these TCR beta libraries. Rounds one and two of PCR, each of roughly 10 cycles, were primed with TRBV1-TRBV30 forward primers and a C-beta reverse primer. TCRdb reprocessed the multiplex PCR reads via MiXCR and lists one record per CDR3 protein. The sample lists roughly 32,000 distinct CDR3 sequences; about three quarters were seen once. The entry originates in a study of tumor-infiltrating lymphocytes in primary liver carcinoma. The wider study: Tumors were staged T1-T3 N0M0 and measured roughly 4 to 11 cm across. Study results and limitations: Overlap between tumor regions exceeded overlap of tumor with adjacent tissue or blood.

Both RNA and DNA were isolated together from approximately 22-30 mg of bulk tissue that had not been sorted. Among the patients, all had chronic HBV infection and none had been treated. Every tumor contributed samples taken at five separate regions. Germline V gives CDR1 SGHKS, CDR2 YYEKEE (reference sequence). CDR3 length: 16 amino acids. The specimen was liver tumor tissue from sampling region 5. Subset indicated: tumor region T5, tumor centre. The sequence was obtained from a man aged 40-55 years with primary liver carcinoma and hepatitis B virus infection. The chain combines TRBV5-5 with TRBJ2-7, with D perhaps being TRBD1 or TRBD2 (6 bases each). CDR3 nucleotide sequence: TGTGTCAGCAGTTACTCCCCCCACAGGGACTCCTACAAGCAGTACTTC. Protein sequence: CVSSYSPHRDSYKQYF.